The 23 T cell receptor beta chains listed next were all sequenced from one sample in a study of T cells and copy number aberrations in small-cell lung cancer. Assay: immunoSEQ multiplex PCR; the TCRdb copy retains only in-frame clones and omits some. Among approximately 700 clones listed, around 87% were seen once. Material for sequencing was tumor tissue. Receptors were obtained from a man aged 60 to 69 with small cell lung cancer.

DNA for the CDR3: TGCGCCAGCAGCCCAACAGGGAATACCTACGAGCAGTACTTC. It yields the protein CASSPTGNTYEQYF. The rearrangement links TRBV4-1 to TRBJ2-7, with D tentatively TRBD1 (6 bases). Germline CDR1 is MGHRA and CDR2 is YSYEKL. The V end was cut by 4 bases, the J end by 2 bases, with 12 bases between. The CDR3 consists of 14 residues.

This chain joins TRBV7-9 and TRBJ1-1, with 9 bases that match TRBD1. Germline-derived CDR1 and CDR2 are SEHNR and FQNEAQ (reference sequence). V dropped 5 bases and J dropped 4; count of bases not matched to a gene: 2. The CDR3 extends over 13 amino acids. The CDR3 sequence: CASSTGQGTEAFF. The CDR3 DNA reads as TGTGCCAGCAGCACGGGACAGGGCACTGAAGCTTTCTTT. Combining the CDR3 with reference TRBV7-9 and TRBJ1-1 gives the whole variable domain DTGVSQNPRHKITKRGQNVTFRCDPISEHNRLYWYRQTLGQGPEFLTYFQNEAQLEKSRLLSDRFSAERPKGSFSTLEIQRTEQGDSAMYLCASSTGQGTEAFFGQGTRLTVV.

The chain has TRBV19 and TRBJ1-2; 10 bases are a match to TRBD1. CDR1 and CDR2 from the germline V gene are LNHDA and SQIVND (reference sequence). Trimming took 6 bases from V and 3 from J; bases not matched to a gene: 1. This CDR3 is built from 13 residues. CDR3 sequence reads: CASSGQGDYGYTF. Written as DNA, the CDR3 is TGTGCCAGTAGCGGACAGGGGGACTATGGCTACACCTTC.

The J gene is TRBJ2-3, the V gene TRBV25-1, with TRBD2 matching 8 bases. The ends lost 4 bases at V and 8 bases at J; junction bases unmatched: 8. The CDR3 extends over 14 amino acids. Germline CDR1 and CDR2: MGHDK and SYGVNS. In nucleotides, the CDR3 is TGTGCCAGCAGTGTGGAAGCGGGAGCGGGTACGCAGTATTTT. This sequence encodes CASSVEAGAGTQYF.

The rearrangement uses TRBV2 and TRBJ2-1; D is ambiguous. Trimming pared 6 bases from V and 5 bases from J, leaving 11 bases between. From germline, CDR1 is SNHLY and CDR2 FYNNEI. This CDR3 spans 13 amino acids. The CDR3: CASSQTRDNEQFF. The CDR3 nucleotides read TGTGCCAGCAGCCAAACAAGGGACAATGAGCAGTTCTTC.

The rearrangement uses TRBV7-3 and TRBJ2-1; 9 bases align to TRBD2. The ends lost 2 bases at V and 2 bases at J; junction bases unmatched: 1. The CDR3 is 15 residues long. Germline V gene sequence: CDR1 SGHTA, CDR2 FQGTGA. CDR3 residues: CASSLRLAAYNEQFF. The CDR3 coding sequence is TGTGCCAGCAGCTTACGACTAGCGGCCTACAATGAGCAGTTCTTC.

The CDR3 region is CAWGMVTMNTEAFF. The CDR3 nucleotides read TGTGCCTGGGGGATGGTAACCATGAACACTGAAGCTTTCTTT. The chain combines TRBV30 with TRBJ1-1; D is ambiguous. CDR3 size: 14 residues. CDR1 is GTSNPN, CDR2 SVGIG, per germline (reference sequence). Trimming left V 5 bases short and J 0 bases short, with 13 bases between.

CDR3 loop: CASSLARTRIGETQYF. The CDR3 DNA reads TGTGCCAGCAGCTTAGCCCGGACAAGGATAGGTGAGACCCAGTACTTC. The rearrangement links TRBV11-2 to TRBJ2-5; possible D gene TRBD1, 5 bases. The germline V and J ends were trimmed by 1 base and 5 bases, with 17 bases remaining between them. Per the germline V gene, CDR1 is SGHAT and CDR2 is FQNNGV. The length of the CDR3 is 16 residues.

V is TRBV28 and J is TRBJ1-6; TRBD1 matches at 7 bases. CDR1 is MDHEN and CDR2 is SYDVKM in the germline V gene. The length of the CDR3 is 16 residues. V shed 3 bases, J shed 5 bases, and the junction held 7 bases outside the gene matches. DNA of the CDR3: TGTGCCAGCAGTTTGATCCGGGACAGCCATAATTCACCCCTCCACTTT. This codes for CASSLIRDSHNSPLHF.

In the case of this clone: Different DNA sequences within this sample yield the same CDR3. This chain connects TRBV25-1 to TRBJ1-5; a weak D match, TRBD1 (6 bases). V lost 7 bases, J lost 5 bases, and 15 bases lay in between. From germline, CDR1 is MGHDK and CDR2 SYGVNS. This CDR3 region has 14 residues. CDR3 bases: TGTGCCAGCATGGGCAGGGGAGTTGATCAGCCCCAGCATTTT. Protein: CASMGRGVDQPQHF.

This rearrangement joins TRBV12-5 to TRBJ1-2; D not certain. Trimming left V 1 base short and J 8 bases short, with 8 bases between. This CDR3 has 12 amino acids. Germline CDR1 reads LGHNT; CDR2 reads FRNRAP. The CDR3 is CASGLGVGGYTF. CDR3 in DNA: TGTGCTAGTGGTTTGGGAGTGGGCGGCTACACCTTC.

This clone was observed a few times. J is TRBJ1-3 and V is TRBV7-8; D unclear. Trimming left V 5 bases short and J 4 bases short, with 9 bases between. In germline, CDR1 is SGHVS, CDR2 FQNEAQ. The length of the CDR3 is 13 residues. Here the CDR3 DNA reads TGTGCCAGCAGCCGGAACCAAGGAAACACCATATATTTT. Residues: CASSRNQGNTIYF.

The chain links TRBV4-2 to TRBJ2-7; D not resolved. This CDR3 spans 12 amino acids. V was trimmed by 1 base and J by 5 bases, leaving 6 bases between them. Germline lookup yields CDR1 LGHNA and CDR2 YNFKEQ. The CDR3 coding sequence is TGTGCCAGCAGCCAAGTCGACCACGAGCAGTACTTC. Translating it yields CASSQVDHEQYF.

This clone was observed a few times. As DNA, the CDR3 is TGTGCCAGCAGCCGCGGTCTTGAGACCCAGTACTTC. Amino acid sequence: CASSRGLETQYF. This sequence joins TRBV11-2 and TRBJ2-5; the D is unclear. V was shortened by 5 bases and J by 5 bases, with 9 bases between the two germline ends. The CDR3 has 12 amino acids. CDR1 SGHAT and CDR2 FQNNGV come from the germline V gene.

The V and J genes are TRBV14 and TRBJ2-7, with TRBD1 matching 7 bases. The CDR3 spans 15 residues. Germline-derived CDR1 and CDR2 are SGHDN and FVKESK. V gave up 2 bases and J gave up 1 base; unmatched junction bases: 5. As DNA, the CDR3 is TGTGCCAGCAGCCAATACCGGACAGGTTCCTACGAGCAGTACTTC. Its translation is CASSQYRTGSYEQYF. Filled out from reference TRBV14 and TRBJ2-7, the complete variable domain reads EAGVTQFPSHSVIEKGQTVTLRCDPISGHDNLYWYRRVMGKEIKFLLHFVKESKQDESGMPNNRFLAERTGGTYSTLKVQPAELEDSGVYFCASSQYRTGSYEQYFGPGTRLTVT.

This chain uses TRBV18 with TRBJ2-3, with D possibly being TRBD2 (6 bases). The V gene lost 4 bases and the J gene lost 1 base, with 15 bases spanning the gap. This CDR3 region has 16 residues. CDR1 is KGHSH, CDR2 LQKENI, per germline. This chain's CDR3 is CASSRTTSFRTDTQYF. In DNA, the CDR3 is TGTGCCAGCTCACGTACGACTAGTTTCCGCACAGATACGCAGTATTTT.

The CDR3 sequence: CASSDIWYEQYF. For the CDR3, the DNA is TGTGCCAGCAGCGACATATGGTACGAGCAGTACTTC. The chain employs TRBV7-9 and TRBJ2-7; D remains ambiguous. This CDR3 has 12 amino acids. Trimming took 5 bases from V and 4 from J, leaving 9 bases between them. Germline values: CDR1 SEHNR, CDR2 FQNEAQ (reference sequence).

This clone was seen a single time. The chain combines TRBV7-9 with TRBJ1-4; TRBD1 matches 8 bases. The CDR3 contains 15 residues. J gave up 7 bases and V 4 bases, and 8 bases lay outside the gene matches. Germline loops: CDR1 SEHNR, CDR2 FQNEAQ (reference sequence). The CDR3 spells CASSSSGGVGEKLFF. As DNA, the CDR3 is TGTGCCAGCAGCTCATCAGGGGGCGTGGGTGAAAAACTGTTTTTT.

This sequence joins TRBV6-6 and TRBJ2-3; D perhaps matches TRBD1 (6 bases). Germline V CDR1 and CDR2: MNHNY, SVGAGI (reference sequence). The germline V and J ends were trimmed by 8 bases and 4 bases, with 22 bases remaining between them. The CDR3 totals 16 residues. The CDR3 sequence: CASRGPGTGRADTQYF. The CDR3 DNA follows: TGTGCCAGCCGAGGCCCCGGAACAGGGAGAGCAGATACGCAGTATTTT.

The chain joins TRBV9 to TRBJ1-1; the match to TRBD1 covers 8 bases. After removal of 3 bases from V and 4 bases from J, the junction contained 5 bases not matched to a gene. The CDR3 is 14 residues long. Germline loops: CDR1 SGDLS, CDR2 YYNGEE. The CDR3 loop reads CASSAGGAATEAFF. CDR3 sequence (DNA): TGTGCCAGCAGCGCAGGGGGCGCCGCCACTGAAGCTTTCTTT.

The J gene is TRBJ1-2, the V gene TRBV19; D gene unclear. Germline CDR1 LNHDA, CDR2 SQIVND (reference sequence). This CDR3 is 13 amino acids long. The ends were cut back, 3 bases at V and 7 bases at J, with 12 bases in the middle. CDR3 in amino acids: CASSIGPDGGYTF. In nucleotides, the CDR3 is TGTGCCAGTAGTATTGGGCCTGACGGTGGCTACACCTTC.

This chain uses TRBV19 with TRBJ1-5; possible D gene TRBD1, 6 bases. CDR1 is LNHDA, CDR2 SQIVND, per germline (reference sequence). This CDR3 is 14 amino acids long. V was clipped by 3 bases and J by 6 bases, with 12 bases between them. The CDR3 spells CASSISGVVQPQHF. The CDR3 DNA reads as TGTGCCAGTAGTATCTCAGGGGTTGTTCAGCCCCAGCATTTT.

This sequence joins TRBV27 and TRBJ1-4; D perhaps matches TRBD1 (5 bases). Germline V gives CDR1 MNHEY, CDR2 SMNVEV (reference sequence). V lost 0 bases and J 14 bases, leaving 16 bases between the germline ends. The CDR3 covers 14 residues. CDR3 sequence (DNA): TGTGCCAGCAGTTTATCTAGGGGAGGGTCGAAGCTGTTTTTT. Translating gives CASSLSRGGSKLFF.